These 17 T cell receptor beta chains were sequenced from one sample in a study of T cells in Graves' hyperthyroidism and ophthalmopathy. Amplified TCR beta CDR3 regions came from RNA transcripts. With the HTBI primer set, the TCR CDR3 went through a first round of RT-PCR. MiXCR, run by TCRdb on the multiplex PCR reads, gives a single entry per CDR3 protein. The table records about 520,000 distinct CDR3 sequences, 24% of them present only once. Specimen: blood. The receptors shown here come from a woman aged 25 to 45 with Graves' ophthalmopathy.

V is TRBV11-2 and J is TRBJ2-5, with TRBD2 matching 7 bases. The CDR3 extends over 14 amino acids. J was trimmed by 4 bases and V by 7 bases; bases with no gene match: 9. In germline, CDR1 is SGHAT, CDR2 FQNNGV. The CDR3 nucleotides read TGTGCCAGCACCCCGGGGGGAACGGGAGAGACCCAGTACTTC. This codes for CASTPGGTGETQYF.

This clonotype was seen at least ten times. V and J are TRBV30 and TRBJ2-7, with TRBD2 identical over 8 bases. Per the germline V gene, CDR1 is GTSNPN and CDR2 is SVGIG (reference sequence). The CDR3 spans 12 residues. The J segment lost 2 bases and the V segment lost 7 bases, leaving 4 bases of the junction unmatched. CDR3 nucleotide sequence: TGTGCCTCCGGGGGGGGTACCTACGAGCAGTACTTC. Its protein product is CASGGGTYEQYF.

This clonotype was seen ten or more times. The V gene is TRBV6-1, the J gene TRBJ2-3; 8 bases line up with TRBD2. The V gene's germline CDR1 is MNHNS and CDR2 SASEGT. J gave up 3 bases and V 5 bases, and 4 bases lay outside the gene matches. The CDR3 has 14 amino acids. The CDR3 coding sequence is TGTGCCAGCAGTCGAAGCGGGGGAACAGATACGCAGTATTTT. Residues: CASSRSGGTDTQYF.

Ten or more counts support this clonotype. The chain links TRBV7-2 to TRBJ2-5; D may correspond to TRBD1 or TRBD2 (5 bases each). V lost 6 bases to trimming and J lost 7 bases, with 18 bases between them. Looked up from germline, CDR1 is SGHTA and CDR2 is FQGNSA. The CDR3 length is 14 residues. The DNA for the CDR3 is TGTGCCAGCAGTCCTCCCGGGACCCCCTGGACCCAGTACTTC. Its translation is CASSPPGTPWTQYF.

This clonotype was seen ten or more times. This sequence joins TRBV12-3 or TRBV12-4 and TRBJ2-7; 7 bases are a match to TRBD2. This CDR3 comprises 14 residues. The V gene end was trimmed by 6 bases and the J gene end by 5 bases; junction bases not matched to a gene: 10. The CDR3 region is CASSFGLVGNEQYF. The CDR3 coding sequence is TGTGCCAGCAGCTTCGGACTAGTGGGTAACGAGCAGTACTTC.

The chain combines TRBV6-2 or TRBV6-3 with TRBJ2-2; D is possibly TRBD1 (5 bases). Germline CDR1 and CDR2: MNHEY and SVGEGT. Trimming took 6 bases from V and 6 from J, leaving 14 bases between them. This CDR3 contains 14 residues. The CDR3 spells CASSSSTEPGELFF. DNA for the CDR3: TGTGCCAGCAGCTCCTCGACAGAACCCGGGGAGCTGTTTTTT.

This clonotype showed up many times. The chain combines TRBV29-1 with TRBJ2-7; 8 bases line up with TRBD1. J lost 2 bases, V lost 6 bases, and 9 bases had no gene match. CDR1 is SQVTM, CDR2 ANQGSEA, per germline. The CDR3 has 14 residues. CDR3 sequence reads: CSVPGQGFPYEQYF. The CDR3 DNA reads TGCAGCGTGCCCGGACAGGGTTTCCCCTACGAGCAGTACTTC.

This clonotype has a count of ten or more. CDR3 in amino acids: CASRLAGAHEQYF. CDR3 DNA: TGTGCCAGCAGACTAGCGGGGGCCCACGAGCAGTACTTC. The chain joins TRBV28 to TRBJ2-7; 11 bases align to TRBD2. V lost 6 bases to trimming and J lost 5 bases; unmatched junction nucleotides: 3. The CDR3 runs to 13 residues. Germline values: CDR1 MDHEN, CDR2 SYDVKM. Full variable domain (remainder filled in from reference TRBV28 and TRBJ2-7): DVKVTQSSRYLVKRTGEKVFLECVQDMDHENMFWYRQDPGLGLRLIYFSYDVKMKEKGDIPEGYSVSREKKERFSLILESASTNQTSMYLCASRLAGAHEQYFGPGTRLTVT.

In this sample, this clonotype turned up many times. This chain links TRBV3-1 with TRBJ1-6; 9 positions agree with TRBD1. V lost 4 bases to trimming and J lost 5 bases; unmatched junction nucleotides: 0. Germline V gives CDR1 LGHDT, CDR2 YNNKEL (reference sequence). The CDR3 covers 14 residues. The CDR3 loop is CASSRTGDNSPLHF. Here the CDR3 DNA reads TGTGCCAGCAGCCGGACAGGGGATAATTCACCCCTCCACTTT.

This clonotype was counted ten times or more. The rearrangement uses TRBV6-5 and TRBJ2-7; D is undetermined. The length of the CDR3 is 15 residues. The V end lost 6 bases, the J end lost 0 bases, and 15 bases lay between the germline ends. The germline gives CDR1 MNHEY, CDR2 SVGAGI. The CDR3 region is CASSYAERASYEQYF. CDR3 coding DNA: TGTGCCAGCAGCTATGCCGAAAGGGCCTCCTACGAGCAGTACTTC.

There are many counts of this clonotype. This chain connects TRBV12-3 or TRBV12-4 to TRBJ1-2; D is unresolved. The CDR3 totals 12 residues. V shed 3 bases and J shed 10 bases, with 12 bases lying between them. The CDR3 loop is CASSFRQAFYTF. CDR3 nucleotides: TGTGCCAGCAGTTTCAGGCAGGCCTTCTACACCTTC.

The chain employs TRBV6-2 or TRBV6-3 and TRBJ2-3; TRBD2 matches at 13 bases. Looked up from germline, CDR1 is MNHEY and CDR2 is SVGEGT. V shed 3 bases, J shed 9 bases, and the junction held 12 bases outside the gene matches. The CDR3 sequence is 17 residues long. The CDR3 nucleotides are TGTGCCAGCAGTTATGAAAGCCCTGGGACTAGCGGGAAAACGCAGTATTTT. It yields the protein CASSYESPGTSGKTQYF.

The rearrangement uses TRBV5-1 and TRBJ1-3; D uncertain. Germline values: CDR1 SGHRS, CDR2 YFSETQ. Trimming left V 0 bases short and J 2 bases short, with 9 bases between. This CDR3 has 15 amino acids. The CDR3 nucleotides are TGCGCCAGCAGCTTGGCCGGAAACGCTGGAAACACCATATATTTT. Encoded protein: CASSLAGNAGNTIYF.

Comments on this clonotype: This may come from a read error, since a much larger clone is one base off. V is TRBV12-3 or TRBV12-4 and J is TRBJ2-4; 13 bases align to TRBD2. The CDR3 covers 14 residues. CDR3 bases: TGTGCCAGCAGAGGGACTAGCGGGGTAAACATTAAGTACTTC. It yields the protein CASRGTSGVNIKYF.

As DNA, the CDR3 is TGTGCCAGCAGTTACTCGCTCGGGTCTAGCACAGATACGCAGTATTTT. It specifies CASSYSLGSSTDTQYF. This sequence joins TRBV6-2 or TRBV6-3 and TRBJ2-3; no definite D call. Deletions cut 0 bases from V and 0 bases from J, with 10 bases between. This CDR3 has 16 residues. CDR1 MNHEY and CDR2 SVGEGT come from the germline V gene.

This clonotype came up a few times. CDR3: CSARGGQRGYGYTF. The CDR3, as DNA: TGCAGTGCTAGAGGGGGGCAAAGGGGCTATGGCTACACCTTC. V gene TRBV20-1 combines with J gene TRBJ1-2, with D possibly matching TRBD1 (6 bases). The germline V and J ends were trimmed by 1 base and 4 bases, with 13 bases remaining between them. This CDR3 spans 14 amino acids. CDR1 and CDR2 from the germline V gene are DFQATT and SNEGSKA (reference sequence).

The sample holds many counts of this clonotype. The chain uses TRBV6-5 and TRBJ2-7, with 10 bases matching TRBD1. V lost 0 bases, J lost 3 bases, and 5 bases stayed unmatched. The CDR3 length is 16 residues. Germline loops: CDR1 MNHEY, CDR2 SVGAGI. The CDR3 spells CASSYSRTGGNYEQYF. CDR3 DNA sequence: TGTGCCAGCAGTTACTCGAGGACAGGGGGTAACTACGAGCAGTACTTC.